The clone carrying this T cell receptor beta chain was found a few times. Its target is unknown. The source of the sample is a study of human T cells and chemical hapten exposure. Germline assignment: CDR1 SNHLY and CDR2 FYNNEI. The CDR3 is 15 amino acids. V was trimmed by 2 bases and J by 7 bases, leaving 12 bases between them. Study-wide results and caveats: Relative to control repertoires, expanded TCRs gave rise to significantly more large CDR3 similarity clusters.

The time point: patch test 2, 6 weeks after DPC sensitization. Treatment denoted: therapeutic diphenylcyclopropenone sensitization with weekly scalp DPC. Using its own MiXCR run on the RACE reads, TCRdb lists one record per CDR3 protein. The sample has roughly 52,000 distinct CDR3 sequences, less than 10% seen once; the top ten hold about 1.8%. The sequenced sample was whole blood, obtained in connection with sensitization to the hapten diphenylcyclopropenone (DPC). This receptor was taken from a woman between 45 and 60 years old with alopecia areata. Some clones in this sample may be carry-over from other donors' samples. V gene TRBV2 combines with J gene TRBJ1-6; D unclear. CDR3 bases: TGTGCCAGCAGTGAACACGGCTCGCCGAATTCACCCCTCCACTTT. It translates to CASSEHGSPNSPLHF.